This TCR beta chain was retrieved from a study of blood T cell repertoires in COVID-19. Study-level information: Donors in the United States, Italy and Spain gave samples during acute or convalescent COVID-19. PBMCs, B-cell-depleted T cells, or T cells were the source of the cDNA or gDNA that made up the material.

Germline assignment: CDR1 MNHEY and CDR2 SMNVEV (reference sequence). This CDR3 region has 17 residues. Trimming left V 0 bases short and J 5 bases short, with 20 bases between. The authors' processing: Reference gene primers were amplified, and this amplification served to estimate nucleated cell counts. Here immunoSEQ multiplex PCR was the method, and the copy in TCRdb shows in-frame clones only, minus some. The DNA was the basis for D and trimming; V, J and clone size are from that table. The top ten clones hold approximately 0.5% of a sample with under 200,000 clones, approximately 90% of them seen once.

Input material: peripheral blood. The gene calls are TRBV27 and TRBJ2-7; no clear D gene. The TCR originated in a man in his fifties or sixties with acute or convalescent COVID-19. CDR3 in DNA: TGTGCCAGCAGTTTATCAATTCTATCAGCCGCGGCGAACGAGCAGTACTTC. It encodes CASSLSILSAAANEQYF.